What follows is one T cell receptor beta chain and its context. Its antigen is as yet unknown. The record originates from a study of neurological immune-mediated disorders. Study results and caveats: The most TCR clonal expansion was seen in HTLV-1-associated myelopathy, and the least was seen in multiple sclerosis, which fell below healthy controls.

In germline, CDR1 is MDHEN, CDR2 SYDVKM. The V end lost 4 bases, the J end lost 3 bases, and 13 bases lay between the germline ends. This CDR3 has 14 residues. The cDNA was generated through 5'RACE incorporating 10-nucleotide random UMIs. In each sequencing run, over 170 million TCR-beta sequences were generated from 15-18 subjects. TCRdb recomputed calls from the 5' RACE reads with MiXCR, one row per CDR3 protein. Among 65,000 to 90,000 distinct CDR3 sequences listed, approximately 10% were seen once. Material: PBMCs. The chain uses TRBV28 and TRBJ2-7; D is perhaps TRBD2 (6 bases). This receptor was obtained from a man aged 35-49 years in good health. Written as DNA, the CDR3 is TGTGCCAGCAGTTCTGGGGGAGGAAGCTACGAGCAGTACTTC. This encodes CASSSGGGSYEQYF.